This T cell receptor (beta chain) was identified in a study of T cell clonality in common variable immunodeficiency. The CDR3 consists of 19 residues. The germline V gene has CDR1 LNHDA and CDR2 SQIVND (reference sequence). In the case of this clone: Its antigen remains unidentified. The read halts 3 residues ahead of the CDR3 end, with the missing end drawn from the germline J gene.

The repertoire was sequenced with immunoSEQ multiplex PCR; TCRdb's copy has only in-frame clones and lacks some. The sample yields about 39,000 clones, without any singletons. Points from the study as a whole: Fewer TCRbeta clones were shared among CVID subjects than controls. T cell subpopulation sequencing would be needed to explain CVID clonality.

Donors gave roughly 4.5 to 8.5 ml heparinized peripheral whole blood. The chain carries TRBV19 and TRBJ1-2, with D possibly TRBD1 on 5 matching bases. The receptor comes from a person aged 18 to 70 in good health. The sequenced sample was peripheral blood mononuclear cells. The CDR3 loop reads CASSSHPGTSGRWADTYTF. The sequenced part of the CDR3 DNA is TGTGCCAGTAGTTCCCACCCCGGGACTAGCGGGAGGTGGGCAGATACC.